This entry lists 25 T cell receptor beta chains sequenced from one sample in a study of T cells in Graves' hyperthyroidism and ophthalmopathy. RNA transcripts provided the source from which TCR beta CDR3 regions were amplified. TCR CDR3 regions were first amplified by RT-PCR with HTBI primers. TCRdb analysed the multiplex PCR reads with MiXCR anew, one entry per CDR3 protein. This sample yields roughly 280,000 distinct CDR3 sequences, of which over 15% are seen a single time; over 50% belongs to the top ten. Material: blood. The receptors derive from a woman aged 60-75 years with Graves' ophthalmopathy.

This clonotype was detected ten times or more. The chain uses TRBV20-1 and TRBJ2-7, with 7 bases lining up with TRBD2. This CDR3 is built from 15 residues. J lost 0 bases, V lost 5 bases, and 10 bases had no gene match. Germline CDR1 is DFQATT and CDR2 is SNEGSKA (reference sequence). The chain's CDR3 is CSAPDGAGPSYEQYF. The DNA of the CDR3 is TGCAGTGCTCCCGATGGAGCGGGACCCTCCTACGAGCAGTACTTC.

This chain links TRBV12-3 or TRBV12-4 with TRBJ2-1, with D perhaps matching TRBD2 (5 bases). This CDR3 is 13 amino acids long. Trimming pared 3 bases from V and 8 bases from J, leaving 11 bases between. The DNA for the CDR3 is TGTGCCAGCAGTTTTAGGGAGTTCCATGAGCAGTTCTTC. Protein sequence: CASSFREFHEQFF.

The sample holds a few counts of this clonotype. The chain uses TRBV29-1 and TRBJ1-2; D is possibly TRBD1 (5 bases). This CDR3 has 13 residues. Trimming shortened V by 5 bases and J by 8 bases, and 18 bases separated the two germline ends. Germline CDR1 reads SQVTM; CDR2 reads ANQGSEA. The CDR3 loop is CSVSVRGTYGYTF. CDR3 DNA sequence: TGCAGCGTTTCGGTCCGGGGGACGTACGGCTACACCTTC. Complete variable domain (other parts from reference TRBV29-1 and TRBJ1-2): SAVISQKPSRDICQRGTSLTIQCQVDSQVTMMFWYRQQPGQSLTLIATANQGSEATYESGFVIDKFPISRPNLTFSTLTVSNMSPEDSSIYLCSVSVRGTYGYTFGSGTRLTVV.

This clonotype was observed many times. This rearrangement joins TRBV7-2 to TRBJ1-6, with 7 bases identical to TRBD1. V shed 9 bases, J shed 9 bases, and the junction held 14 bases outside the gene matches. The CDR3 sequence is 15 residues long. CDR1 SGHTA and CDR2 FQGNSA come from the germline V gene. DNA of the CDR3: TGTGCCAGTCAAACTTTCGTTTCAGGGGGTTCACCCCTCCACTTT. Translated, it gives CASQTFVSGGSPLHF. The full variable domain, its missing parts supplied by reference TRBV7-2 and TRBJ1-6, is GAGVSQSPSNKVTEKGKDVELRCDPISGHTALYWYRQSLGQGLEFLIYFQGNSAPDKSGLPSDRFSAERTGGSVSTLTIQRTQQEDSAVYLCASQTFVSGGSPLHFGNGTRLTVT.

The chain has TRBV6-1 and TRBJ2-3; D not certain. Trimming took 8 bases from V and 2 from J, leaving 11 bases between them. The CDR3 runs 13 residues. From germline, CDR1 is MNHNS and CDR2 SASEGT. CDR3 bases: TGTGCCAGCGGTCGGGTGATCACAGATACGCAGTATTTT. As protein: CASGRVITDTQYF.

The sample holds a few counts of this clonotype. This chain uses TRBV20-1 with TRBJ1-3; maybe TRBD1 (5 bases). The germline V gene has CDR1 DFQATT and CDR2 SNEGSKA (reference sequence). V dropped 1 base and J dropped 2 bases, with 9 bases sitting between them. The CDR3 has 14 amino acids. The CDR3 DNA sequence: TGCAGTGCTAGAGTCAGGGAGACTGGAAACACCATATATTTT. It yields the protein CSARVRETGNTIYF.

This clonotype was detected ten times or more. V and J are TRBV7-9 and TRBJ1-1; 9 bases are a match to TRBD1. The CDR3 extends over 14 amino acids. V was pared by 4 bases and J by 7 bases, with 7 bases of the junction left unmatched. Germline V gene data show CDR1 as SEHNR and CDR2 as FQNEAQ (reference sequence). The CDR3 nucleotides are TGTGCCAGCAGCTCCTTGGACAGGGGTAATGAAGCTTTCTTT. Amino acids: CASSSLDRGNEAFF.

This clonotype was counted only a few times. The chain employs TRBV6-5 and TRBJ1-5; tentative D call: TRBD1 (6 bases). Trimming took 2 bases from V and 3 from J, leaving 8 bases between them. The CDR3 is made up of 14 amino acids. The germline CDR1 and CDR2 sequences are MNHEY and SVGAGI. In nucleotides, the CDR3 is TGTGCCAGCAGTTACGGACAGATCAATCAGCCCCAGCATTTT. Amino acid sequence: CASSYGQINQPQHF.

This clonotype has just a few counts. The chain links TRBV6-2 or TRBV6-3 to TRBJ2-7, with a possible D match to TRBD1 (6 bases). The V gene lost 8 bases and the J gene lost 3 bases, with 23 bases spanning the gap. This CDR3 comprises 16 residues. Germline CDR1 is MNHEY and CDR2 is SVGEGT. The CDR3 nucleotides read TGTGCCAGCTGCTACCCTGGACAGCCCTCTGGCTACGAGCAGTACTTC. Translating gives CASCYPGQPSGYEQYF.

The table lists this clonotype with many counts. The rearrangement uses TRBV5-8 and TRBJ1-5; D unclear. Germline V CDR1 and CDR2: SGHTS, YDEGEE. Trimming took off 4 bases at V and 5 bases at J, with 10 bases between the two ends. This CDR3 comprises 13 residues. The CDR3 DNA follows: TGTGCCAGCAGCCCATCAATGGATCAGCCCCAGCATTTT. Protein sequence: CASSPSMDQPQHF.

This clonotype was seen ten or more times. Here the CDR3 DNA reads TGTGCCATCAGTGAAGAGGGCTGGGAGCTGTTTTTT. Its protein product is CAISEEGWELFF. This rearrangement joins TRBV10-3 to TRBJ2-2, with D possibly TRBD2 on 5 matching bases. The CDR3 runs to 12 residues. Trimming removed 3 bases from V and 9 bases from J, with 8 bases in between. Per germline, CDR1 ENHRY and CDR2 SYGVKD.

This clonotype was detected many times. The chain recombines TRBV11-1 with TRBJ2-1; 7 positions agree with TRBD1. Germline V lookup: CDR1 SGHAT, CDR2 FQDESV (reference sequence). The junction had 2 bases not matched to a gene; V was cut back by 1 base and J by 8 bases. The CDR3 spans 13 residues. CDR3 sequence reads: CASSLETGYEQFF. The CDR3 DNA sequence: TGTGCCAGCAGCTTAGAGACAGGGTATGAGCAGTTCTTC.

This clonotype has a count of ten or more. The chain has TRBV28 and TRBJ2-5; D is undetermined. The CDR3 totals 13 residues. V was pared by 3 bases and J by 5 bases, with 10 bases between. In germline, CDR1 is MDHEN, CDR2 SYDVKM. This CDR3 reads CASSLPRVETQYF. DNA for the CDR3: TGTGCCAGCAGTTTGCCAAGGGTTGAGACCCAGTACTTC.

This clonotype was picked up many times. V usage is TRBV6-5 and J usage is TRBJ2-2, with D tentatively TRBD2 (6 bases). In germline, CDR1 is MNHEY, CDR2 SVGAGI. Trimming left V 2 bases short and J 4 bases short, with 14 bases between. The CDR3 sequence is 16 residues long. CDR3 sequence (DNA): TGTGCCAGCAGTTACGGGGGAGGTCGGAGCACCGGGGAGCTGTTTTTT. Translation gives CASSYGGGRSTGELFF.

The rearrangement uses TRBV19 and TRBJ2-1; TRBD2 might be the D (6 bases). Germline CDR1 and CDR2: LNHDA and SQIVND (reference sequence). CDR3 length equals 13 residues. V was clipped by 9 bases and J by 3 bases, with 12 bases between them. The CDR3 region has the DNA TGTGCCAGCCGGGGGAGCCGCTACAATGAGCAGTTCTTC. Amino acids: CASRGSRYNEQFF.

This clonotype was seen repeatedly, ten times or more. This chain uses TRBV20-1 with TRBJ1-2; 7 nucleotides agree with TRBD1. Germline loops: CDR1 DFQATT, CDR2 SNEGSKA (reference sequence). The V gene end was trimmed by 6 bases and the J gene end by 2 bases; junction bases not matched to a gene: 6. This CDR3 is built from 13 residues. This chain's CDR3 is CSARDSRNYGYTF. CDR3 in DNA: TGCAGTGCAAGGGACAGCCGAAACTATGGCTACACCTTC.

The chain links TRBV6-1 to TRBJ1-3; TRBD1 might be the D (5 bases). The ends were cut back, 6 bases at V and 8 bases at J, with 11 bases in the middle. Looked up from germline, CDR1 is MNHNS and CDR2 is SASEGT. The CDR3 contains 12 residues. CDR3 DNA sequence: TGTGCCAGCAGCAATTGGGACCACACCATATATTTT. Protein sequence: CASSNWDHTIYF.

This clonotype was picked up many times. CDR3 coding DNA: TGTGCCAGCCCTCGTGGGAATGAGCAGTTCTTC. It is translated as CASPRGNEQFF. V and J are TRBV28 and TRBJ2-1; D gene ambiguous. CDR1 and CDR2 from the germline V gene are MDHEN and SYDVKM. This CDR3 is built from 11 residues. The V gene lost 8 bases and the J gene lost 7 bases, with 9 bases spanning the gap.

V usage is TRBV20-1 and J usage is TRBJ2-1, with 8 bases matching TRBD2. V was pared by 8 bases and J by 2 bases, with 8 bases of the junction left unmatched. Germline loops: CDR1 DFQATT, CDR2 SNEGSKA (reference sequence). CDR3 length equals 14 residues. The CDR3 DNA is TGCAGTAGAAAGGCGCGGGAGGCCTACAATGAGCAGTTCTTC. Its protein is CSRKAREAYNEQFF.

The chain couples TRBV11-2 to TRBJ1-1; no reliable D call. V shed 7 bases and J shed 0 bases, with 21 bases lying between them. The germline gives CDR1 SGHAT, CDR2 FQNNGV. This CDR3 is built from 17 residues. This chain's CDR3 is CASTWTMRAALNTEAFF. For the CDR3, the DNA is TGTGCCAGCACCTGGACGATGAGGGCGGCGTTGAACACTGAAGCTTTCTTT.

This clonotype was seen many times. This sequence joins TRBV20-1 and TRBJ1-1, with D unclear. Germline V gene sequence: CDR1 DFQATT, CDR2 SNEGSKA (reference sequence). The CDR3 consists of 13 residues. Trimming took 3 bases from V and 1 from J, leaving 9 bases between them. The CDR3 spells CSASKPENTEAFF. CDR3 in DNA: TGCAGTGCTAGCAAACCAGAGAACACTGAAGCTTTCTTT.

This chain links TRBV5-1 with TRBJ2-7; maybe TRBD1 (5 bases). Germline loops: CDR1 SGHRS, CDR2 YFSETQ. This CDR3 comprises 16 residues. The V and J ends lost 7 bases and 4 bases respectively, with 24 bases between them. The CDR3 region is CASSLHPTDGWYEQYF. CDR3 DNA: TGCGCCAGCTCCCTCCACCCGACAGATGGTTGGTACGAGCAGTACTTC.

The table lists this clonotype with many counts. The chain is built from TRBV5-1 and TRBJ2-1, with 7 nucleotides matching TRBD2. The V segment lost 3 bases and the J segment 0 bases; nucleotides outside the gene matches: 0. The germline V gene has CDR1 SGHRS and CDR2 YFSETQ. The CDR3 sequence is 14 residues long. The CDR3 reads CASSSSGSYNEQFF. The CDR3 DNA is TGCGCCAGCAGCTCTAGCGGCTCCTACAATGAGCAGTTCTTC.

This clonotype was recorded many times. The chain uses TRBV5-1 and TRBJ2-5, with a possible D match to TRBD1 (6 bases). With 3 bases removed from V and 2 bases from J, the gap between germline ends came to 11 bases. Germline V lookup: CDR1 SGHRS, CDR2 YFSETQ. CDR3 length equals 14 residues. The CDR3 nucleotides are TGCGCCAGCAGCTCCGGGACACAGCAAGAGACCCAGTACTTC. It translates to CASSSGTQQETQYF.

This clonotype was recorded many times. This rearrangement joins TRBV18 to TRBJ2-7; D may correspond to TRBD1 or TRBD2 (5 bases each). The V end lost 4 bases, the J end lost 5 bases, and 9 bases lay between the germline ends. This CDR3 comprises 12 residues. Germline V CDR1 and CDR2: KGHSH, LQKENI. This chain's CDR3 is CASSHGTNEQYF. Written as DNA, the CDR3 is TGTGCCAGCTCACATGGGACGAACGAGCAGTACTTC.